The text below deals with one T cell receptor beta chain. This specimen comes from a study of control samples from healthy donors and cancer patients. This table comes from immunoSEQ multiplex PCR, and its TCRdb copy is limited to in-frame clones, with some not included. The table lists 130,000 to 150,000 clones, roughly 94% of them singletons. The sample was PBMCs. This TCR was recovered from a man in his sixties with colorectal cancer.

This chain's CDR3 is CARRARPGAEGSPLHF. DNA of the CDR3: TGTGCCCGCCGCGCCCGACCGGGCGCCGAAGGATCACCCCTCCACTTT. This chain uses TRBV9 with TRBJ1-6, with no clear D. Trimming removed 10 bases at V and 10 bases at J, with 27 bases between. The CDR3 loop spans 16 amino acids. Germline V gives CDR1 SGDLS, CDR2 YYNGEE. Based on the CDR3 plus reference TRBV9 and TRBJ1-6, the full variable domain is DSGVTQTPKHLITATGQRVTLRCSPRSGDLSVYWYQQSLDQGLQFLIQYYNGEERAKGNILERFSAQQFPDLHSELNLSSLELGDSALYFCARRARPGAEGSPLHFGNGTRLTVT.